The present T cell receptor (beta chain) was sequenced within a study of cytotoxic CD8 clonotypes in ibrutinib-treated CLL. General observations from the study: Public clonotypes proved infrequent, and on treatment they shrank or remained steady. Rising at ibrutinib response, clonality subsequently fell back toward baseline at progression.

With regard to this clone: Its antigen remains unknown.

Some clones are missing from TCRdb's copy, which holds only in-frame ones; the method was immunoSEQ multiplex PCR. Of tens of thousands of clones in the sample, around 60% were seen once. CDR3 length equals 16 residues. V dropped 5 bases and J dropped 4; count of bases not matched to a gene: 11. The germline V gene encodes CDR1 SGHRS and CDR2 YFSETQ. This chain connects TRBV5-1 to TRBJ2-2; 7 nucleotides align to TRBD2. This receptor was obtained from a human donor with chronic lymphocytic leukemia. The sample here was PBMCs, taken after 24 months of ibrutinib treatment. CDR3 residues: CASRLSGGGLTGELFF. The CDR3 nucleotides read TGCGCCAGCAGGCTGTCGGGCGGGGGTCTCACCGGGGAGCTGTTTTTT.